This T cell receptor beta chain was identified in a study of CD8 T cells in Susac syndrome. Treatment-naive patients with stable or active relapsing-remitting disease were the multiple sclerosis controls. The authors negatively isolated CD8+ and CD4+ T cells and FACS-enriched TEMRA cells. An amount of RNA that ranged from roughly 0.5 to 1 ug was reverse transcribed with random hexamers. Across 54 Vbeta and 13 Jbeta, TCR beta CDR3 was amplified with immunoSEQ multiplex PCR. TCRdb ran MiXCR on the immunoSEQ multiplex PCR reads and lists one entry per CDR3 protein. The sample lists about 130,000 distinct CDR3 sequences, about 90% seen once, with roughly 0.25% in the top ten. Study findings and constraints: As the study acknowledged, the number of individuals in its TCR sequencing and HLA analysis was relatively small.

On this clonotype itself: The antigen remains undetermined.

Germline V gives CDR1 KGHDR, CDR2 SFDVKD. The trim removed 4 bases at V and 5 bases at J, leaving 2 bases unmatched. CDR3 size: 14 residues. The chain links TRBV24-1 to TRBJ2-2; 8 bases line up with TRBD2. Sequences were obtained from CD8+ T cells from PBMCs. The TCR comes from a human donor with multiple sclerosis. This CDR3 is CATSDPGGTGELFF. In DNA form, the CDR3 reads TGTGCCACCAGTGACCCGGGAGGGACCGGGGAGCTGTTTTTT.